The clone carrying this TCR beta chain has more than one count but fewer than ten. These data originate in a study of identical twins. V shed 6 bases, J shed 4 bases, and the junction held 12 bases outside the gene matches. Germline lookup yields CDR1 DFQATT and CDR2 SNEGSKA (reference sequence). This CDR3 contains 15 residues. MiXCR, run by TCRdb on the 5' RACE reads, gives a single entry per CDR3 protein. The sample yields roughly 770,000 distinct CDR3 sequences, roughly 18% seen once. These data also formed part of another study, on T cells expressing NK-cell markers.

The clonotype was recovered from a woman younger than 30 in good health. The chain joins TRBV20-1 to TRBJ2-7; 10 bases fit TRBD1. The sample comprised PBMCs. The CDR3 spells CSARTPGQGHYEQYF. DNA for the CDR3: TGCAGTGCCCGTACCCCGGGACAGGGGCATTACGAGCAGTACTTC.